The rows below give T cell receptor beta chains drawn from one sample of a study of T cells in Graves' hyperthyroidism and ophthalmopathy. TCRdb passed the multiplex PCR reads through MiXCR, listing each CDR3 protein once. Of a few hundred thousand distinct CDR3 sequences detected, less than 25% appear once; the ten largest clones hold around 27%. The sample was blood. The receptors come from a man between 18 and 35 years old with Graves' hyperthyroidism. CDR3s include the opening cysteine and the closing phenylalanine or tryptophan.

15,TRBJ1-1,TRBV11-2,CASSLSDSWNTEAFF
14,TRBJ2-7,TRBV2,CASRMTGGAYEQYF
16,TRBJ2-7,TRBV15,CATSKGVGGKRYEQYF
15,TRBJ1-5,TRBV28,CASRPMAGNNQPQHF
17,TRBJ2-5,TRBV6-1,CASSLGWISDAQETQYF
14,TRBJ2-7,TRBV12-3/TRBV12-4,CASSFMDRGYEQYF
14,TRBJ1-5,TRBV28,CASRFTGGGQPQHF
17,TRBJ1-3,TRBV28,CASSRRGQGRPGNTIYF
15,TRBJ1-1,TRBV6-1,CASSEHGTVNTEAFF
15,TRBJ2-7,TRBV7-9,CASSDIGQGWGEQYF
16,TRBJ1-6,TRBV6-2/TRBV6-3,CASSTATRGRGSPLHF
15,TRBJ1-5,TRBV28,CASIGGEQWNQPQHF
16,TRBJ2-2,TRBV12-3/TRBV12-4,CASSSRDRGRTGELFF
15,TRBJ2-7,TRBV28,CASTTRRSFSYEQYF
11,TRBJ1-2,TRBV10-3,CAISESYGYTF
15,TRBJ1-6,TRBV5-1,CASSLLGQESSPLHF
16,TRBJ1-5,TRBV11-1,CASSPGAGTSNQPQHF
12,TRBJ1-1,TRBV29-1,CSAGLGGTEAFF
14,TRBJ1-5,TRBV6-1,CASSPPGPNQPQHF
15,TRBJ2-2,TRBV5-1,CASSLLGGNTGELFF
14,TRBJ1-5,TRBV2,CASSQGPGNQPQHF
14,TRBJ2-2,TRBV7-6,CASSLGQVPGELFF
16,TRBJ2-5,TRBV27,CASSLSWRGEQETQYF
12,TRBJ2-7,TRBV12-3/TRBV12-4,CASRKQGTEQYF
14,TRBJ2-1,TRBV4-1,CASSQGATGNEQFF
13,TRBJ2-5,TRBV30,CAWSQGNQETQYF
15,TRBJ2-7,TRBV20-1,CSARWTGGLSYEQYF
12,TRBJ2-7,TRBV28,CASSLAEYEQYF
14,TRBJ1-3,TRBV2,CASSAQESGNTIYF
13,TRBJ1-1,TRBV7-9,CASTQQGSTEAFF
16,TRBJ2-2,TRBV12-3/TRBV12-4,CASSSLGATNTGELFF
12,TRBJ2-5,TRBV20-1,CSDGGLEETQYF
14,TRBJ2-7,TRBV5-1,CASSLWGGPYEQYF
12,TRBJ2-7,TRBV6-1,CASSQGWEEQYF
15,TRBJ1-5,TRBV28,CASSFWTDLAKPQHF
14,TRBJ2-7,TRBV6-2/TRBV6-3,CASSSQDSFYEQYF
13,TRBJ2-5,TRBV2,CASTRTGAKTQYF
13,TRBJ2-2,TRBV29-1,CSVEGYNTGELFF
17,TRBJ1-3,TRBV11-2,CASSLEGRRLSGNTIYF
16,TRBJ2-5,TRBV12-3/TRBV12-4,CASTTRTPLHQETQYF
15,TRBJ1-1,TRBV6-1,CASSPLMVRGTEAFF
13,TRBJ2-7,TRBV7-9,CASSLAHRYEQYF
14,TRBJ2-3,TRBV5-1,CASSFYRGVDTQYF
14,TRBJ1-1,TRBV11-1,CASTLGGVNTEAFF
16,TRBJ1-1,TRBV28,CASSSLTGRMNTEAFF
15,TRBJ1-5,TRBV29-1,CSWGQRMISNQPQHF
14,TRBJ1-2,TRBV11-2,CASSSDRGVDGYTF
16,TRBJ1-1,TRBV6-2/TRBV6-3,CASSYPGQGLNTEAFF
14,TRBJ2-3,TRBV27,CASSLSVSTDTQYF
14,TRBJ1-6,TRBV28,CASSLTGLDSPLHF
11,TRBJ2-3,TRBV5-1,CASRGRDTQYF
15,TRBJ1-5,TRBV12-3/TRBV12-4,CASSPPGQSNQPQHF
14,TRBJ1-2,TRBV7-2,CASSPPGPTLGYTF
13,TRBJ2-7,TRBV29-1,CSVYGDHSYEQYF